Below, 24 T cell receptor beta chains from the same sample are listed, as sequenced in a study of control samples from healthy donors and cancer patients. TCRdb's table, derived via immunoSEQ multiplex PCR, lists solely in-frame clones and lacks some. Found here are about 220,000 clones, 90% to 95% of them singletons; the top ten hold more than 1.3%. Material for sequencing was blood. The receptors stem from a man aged 50 to 60 in good health.

A remark on this clone: One junction end disagrees with the germline gene, perhaps due to a read error. The rearrangement links TRBV7-9 to TRBJ2-3, with D possibly TRBD2 on 5 matching bases. Germline V gene sequence: CDR1 SEHNR, CDR2 FQNEAQ (reference sequence). The CDR3 has 15 amino acids. In DNA, the CDR3 is TGTGCCAGCAGCTCGGCCCTAGGAGGCACGGATACGCAGTATTTT. Translating it yields CASSSALGGTDTQYF. The whole variable domain, remainder taken from reference TRBV7-9 and TRBJ2-3, is DTGVSQNPRHKITKRGQNVTFRCDPISEHNRLYWYRQTLGQGPEFLTYFQNEAQLEKSRLLSDRFSAERPKGSFSTLEIQRTEQGDSAMYLCASSSALGGTDTQYFGPGTRLTVL.

The chain combines TRBV3-1 (or the pseudogene TRBV3-2) with TRBJ2-5; either TRBD1 or TRBD2 may supply D (5 bases each). Germline V CDR1 and CDR2: LGHDT, YNNKEL (reference sequence). Trimming pared 3 bases from V and 9 bases from J, leaving 17 bases between. The CDR3 has 14 residues. The DNA for the CDR3 is TGTGCCAGCAGCCAGAGGGACCTCTTAGTCCCCCAGTACTTC. Its translation: CASSQRDLLVPQYF.

This clone was seen just once. This sequence joins TRBV10-1 and TRBJ1-1, with D tentatively TRBD1 (5 bases). This CDR3 contains 15 residues. Germline CDR1 and CDR2: WNHNN and SYGVQD (reference sequence). V lost 0 bases and J 6 bases, leaving 14 bases between the germline ends. DNA for the CDR3: TGCGCCAGCAGTGAGTCGACGGGGCGCCGCGCTGAAGCTTTCTTT. Its translation: CASSESTGRRAEAFF.

The rearrangement uses TRBV29-1 and TRBJ1-4; D is uncertain. CDR3 length: 12 amino acids. Trimming pared 7 bases from V and 3 bases from J, leaving 9 bases between. The germline gives CDR1 SQVTM, CDR2 ANQGSEA. The DNA for the CDR3 is TGCAGCGGGAAAGTCGCTAATGAAAAACTGTTTTTT. The encoded protein is CSGKVANEKLFF. Filled out from reference TRBV29-1 and TRBJ1-4, the complete variable domain reads SAVISQKPSRDICQRGTSLTIQCQVDSQVTMMFWYRQQPGQSLTLIATANQGSEATYESGFVIDKFPISRPNLTFSTLTVSNMSPEDSSIYLCSGKVANEKLFFGSGTQLSVL.

The genes are TRBV18 and TRBJ1-5, with D perhaps TRBD1 (6 bases). V lost 3 bases to trimming and J lost 5 bases, with 11 bases between them. This CDR3 spans 14 amino acids. Germline CDR1 KGHSH, CDR2 LQKENI. In nucleotides, the CDR3 is TGTGCCAGCTCACCCGTACAGGGCGATCAGCCCCAGCATTTT. Its protein is CASSPVQGDQPQHF.

The rearrangement uses TRBV19 and TRBJ1-6, with D hard to call. From germline, CDR1 is LNHDA and CDR2 SQIVND (reference sequence). The CDR3 covers 14 residues. Trimming pared 10 bases from V and 10 bases from J, leaving 20 bases between. CDR3 sequence reads: CATAGVLGRSPLHF. Here the CDR3 DNA reads TGTGCCACAGCTGGGGTTCTCGGGAGATCACCCCTCCACTTT.

The chain couples TRBV7-9 to TRBJ2-7; TRBD1 agrees at 12 bases. CDR3 length: 16 amino acids. V lost 8 bases, J lost 6 bases, and 14 bases stayed unmatched. Germline values: CDR1 SEHNR, CDR2 FQNEAQ (reference sequence). The CDR3 DNA follows: TGTGCCAGCCTGTCCGGGACAGGGGGCATTCGAGGCGAGCAGTACTTC. Protein: CASLSGTGGIRGEQYF.

The V call is TRBV6-4, the J call TRBJ2-5; a possible D gene is TRBD1 (6 bases). Trimming left V 1 base short and J 7 bases short, with 16 bases between. Per the germline V gene, CDR1 is MRHNA and CDR2 is SNTAGT. There are 15 residues in the CDR3. The CDR3 DNA reads TGTGCCAGCAGTGACTTCCCAGGGGCCCCTACGACCCAGTACTTC. Protein: CASSDFPGAPTTQYF.

The chain joins TRBV4-3 to TRBJ2-7; a possible D gene is TRBD1 (5 bases). Trimming left V 0 bases short and J 7 bases short, with 10 bases between. This CDR3 contains 13 residues. Germline V gene sequence: CDR1 LGHNA, CDR2 YSLEER. Here the CDR3 reads CASSQDPRVEQYF. DNA for the CDR3: TGCGCCAGCAGCCAAGATCCCAGGGTTGAGCAGTACTTC.

The CDR3: CASSSLEGQGLHGYTF. The DNA for the CDR3 is TGTGCCAGCAGTTCGTTGGAAGGGCAGGGTTTGCATGGCTACACCTTC. V and J are TRBV27 and TRBJ1-2; TRBD1 might be the D (5 bases). CDR3 length: 16 residues. CDR1 is MNHEY, CDR2 SMNVEV, per germline (reference sequence). Deletions cut 4 bases from V and 6 bases from J, with 21 bases between.

The chain is built from TRBV29-1 and TRBJ1-1; no clear D. The germline V gene encodes CDR1 SQVTM and CDR2 ANQGSEA. The CDR3 totals 11 residues. V gave up 5 bases and J gave up 4 bases, with 8 bases separating them. The CDR3 sequence: CSVRRGTEAFF. Written as DNA, the CDR3 is TGCAGCGTTCGCCGAGGCACTGAAGCTTTCTTT.

The genes are TRBV4-1 and TRBJ2-1; D is perhaps TRBD1 or TRBD2 (5 bases each). The CDR3 spans 19 residues. Germline values: CDR1 MGHRA, CDR2 YSYEKL. V was pared by 0 bases and J by 2 bases, with 20 bases between. The CDR3 is CASSQDGIDSPGTYNEQFF. For the CDR3, the DNA is TGCGCCAGCAGCCAAGACGGGATAGACAGCCCCGGGACCTACAATGAGCAGTTCTTC.

The J gene is TRBJ1-1, the V gene TRBV7-9; 9 bases match TRBD1. The CDR3 contains 15 residues. V trimming: 5 bases; J trimming: 1 base; junction bases outside the gene matches: 5. Germline V lookup: CDR1 SEHNR, CDR2 FQNEAQ (reference sequence). CDR3 region: CASSLGDRENTEAFF. The CDR3 bases are TGTGCCAGCAGCCTGGGGGACAGGGAGAACACTGAAGCTTTCTTT.

This chain uses TRBV4-1 with TRBJ2-3; D is possibly TRBD2 (7 bases). This CDR3 region has 16 residues. The ends were cut back, 0 bases at V and 6 bases at J, with 16 bases in the middle. Germline loops: CDR1 MGHRA, CDR2 YSYEKL. DNA of the CDR3: TGCGCCAGCAGCCAAGAGCTCGCGGGGGCGGGGGATACGCAGTATTTT. Amino acid sequence: CASSQELAGAGDTQYF.

J is TRBJ1-4 and V is TRBV18; D is unclear. Deletions cut 3 bases from V and 3 bases from J, with 8 bases between. Germline V gives CDR1 KGHSH, CDR2 LQKENI. The CDR3 contains 14 residues. CDR3 in DNA: TGTGCCAGCTCACCTCGCGGCGCTAATGAAAAACTGTTTTTT. Protein product: CASSPRGANEKLFF.

The rearrangement joins TRBV2 to TRBJ1-4; possibly TRBD1 for D (5 bases). V was clipped by 6 bases and J by 5 bases, with 22 bases between them. This CDR3 contains 17 residues. Looked up from germline, CDR1 is SNHLY and CDR2 is FYNNEI. The CDR3 loop is CASRRYSRGGENEKLFF. The CDR3 region has the DNA TGTGCCAGCAGAAGGTATTCGCGCGGGGGAGAAAATGAAAAACTGTTTTTT.

This clone has only one observation. V gene TRBV11-2 combines with J gene TRBJ2-5; possibly TRBD2 for D (5 bases). V dropped 5 bases and J dropped 2 bases, with 12 bases sitting between them. The CDR3 spans 14 residues. CDR1 is SGHAT, CDR2 FQNNGV, per germline. The CDR3 bases are TGTGCCAGCAGCCTTGTACTAGGACAAGAGACCCAGTACTTC. It specifies CASSLVLGQETQYF. The variable domain in full, with the rest retrieved from reference TRBV11-2 and TRBJ2-5, is EAGVAQSPRYKIIEKRQSVAFWCNPISGHATLYWYQQILGQGPKLLIQFQNNGVVDDSQLPKDRFSAERLKGVDSTLKIQPAKLEDSAVYLCASSLVLGQETQYFGPGTRLLVL.

The DNA of the CDR3 is TGTGCCAGCAGCTTAGTAGGCTCCGCTGGGAGCACAGATACGCAGTATTTT. Amino acids: CASSLVGSAGSTDTQYF. The V gene is TRBV7-9, the J gene TRBJ2-3; no reliable D call. The germline gives CDR1 SEHNR, CDR2 FQNEAQ (reference sequence). The V end lost 1 base, the J end lost 0 bases, and 14 bases lay between the germline ends. The CDR3 has 17 amino acids. The full variable domain, in which reference TRBV7-9 and TRBJ2-3 provide the parts outside the CDR3, is DTGVSQNPRHKITKRGQNVTFRCDPISEHNRLYWYRQTLGQGPEFLTYFQNEAQLEKSRLLSDRFSAERPKGSFSTLEIQRTEQGDSAMYLCASSLVGSAGSTDTQYFGPGTRLTVL.

This rearrangement joins TRBV5-1 to TRBJ2-6; no definite D call. This CDR3 is built from 15 residues. Trimming left V 0 bases short and J 4 bases short, with 8 bases between. The germline V gene encodes CDR1 SGHRS and CDR2 YFSETQ. The DNA of the CDR3 is TGCGCCAGCAGCTTGGAGGCGATCGGGGCCAACGTCCTGACTTTC. It yields the protein CASSLEAIGANVLTF.

This clone appeared a single time. The J gene is TRBJ2-7, the V gene TRBV28, with 9 bases fitting TRBD1. V was pared by 7 bases and J by 4 bases, with 5 bases of the junction left unmatched. Germline assignment: CDR1 MDHEN and CDR2 SYDVKM. CDR3 length equals 13 residues. The CDR3 here is CASNRDRAYEQYF. The DNA of the CDR3 is TGTGCCAGCAATAGGGACAGGGCTTACGAGCAGTACTTC. The full variable domain, with the rest looked up from reference TRBV28 and TRBJ2-7, is DVKVTQSSRYLVKRTGEKVFLECVQDMDHENMFWYRQDPGLGLRLIYFSYDVKMKEKGDIPEGYSVSREKKERFSLILESASTNQTSMYLCASNRDRAYEQYFGPGTRLTVT.

This clone was counted only a few times. V usage is TRBV5-1 and J usage is TRBJ2-5, with D unresolved. Germline loops: CDR1 SGHRS, CDR2 YFSETQ. The CDR3 contains 14 residues. V was trimmed by 0 bases and J by 5 bases, leaving 11 bases between them. The CDR3 here is CASSLGLLAETQYF. CDR3 DNA: TGCGCCAGCAGCTTGGGCCTACTCGCGGAGACCCAGTACTTC.

The chain joins TRBV28 to TRBJ2-1, with 8 bases that match TRBD1. J was trimmed by 3 bases and V by 5 bases; bases with no gene match: 3. This CDR3 contains 14 residues. Looked up from germline, CDR1 is MDHEN and CDR2 is SYDVKM. CDR3 protein: CASSIGTGYNEQFF. The DNA of the CDR3 is TGTGCCAGCAGTATCGGGACAGGCTACAATGAGCAGTTCTTC.

The rearrangement uses TRBV5-1 and TRBJ1-1; TRBD1 might be the D (5 bases). Germline CDR1 SGHRS, CDR2 YFSETQ. V was cut by 0 bases and J by 4 bases, with 13 bases left in between. The CDR3 runs to 15 residues. This CDR3 is CASSLAGGASTEAFF. The CDR3 nucleotides read TGCGCCAGCAGCTTGGCCGGTGGGGCCAGCACTGAAGCTTTCTTT.

The chain recombines TRBV2 with TRBJ1-6; 9 nucleotides line up with TRBD1. In germline, CDR1 is SNHLY, CDR2 FYNNEI. The CDR3 has 13 amino acids. With 6 bases clipped from V and 11 bases from J, the junction kept 5 bases outside the gene matches. CDR3 sequence: CASRGTGQAPLHF. The CDR3 nucleotides are TGTGCCAGCAGAGGGACAGGGCAGGCACCCCTCCACTTT. Supplemented by reference TRBV2 and TRBJ1-6, the full variable domain reads EPEVTQTPSHQVTQMGQEVILRCVPISNHLYFYWYRQILGQKVEFLVSFYNNEISEKSEIFDDQFSVERPDGSNFTLKIRSTKLEDSAMYFCASRGTGQAPLHFGNGTRLTVT.